A selection of T cell receptor beta chains follows, all from one sample in a study of blood T cell repertoires in COVID-19. Only in-frame clones appear in the TCRdb table, and some are missing; sequencing was by immunoSEQ multiplex PCR. The sample contains about 200,000 clones, around nine tenths of which appear only once. The sample was peripheral blood. The source of these receptors is a man aged 45 to 65 with COVID-19, enrolled during active disease. The CDR3 runs from the conserved cysteine through the conserved F or W. A D gene is named only where the DNA matches it firmly. The size field is filled for only some rows; it gives once, few, many or a size class.

size	J	V	D	DNA	CDR3
-	TRBJ2-5	TRBV4-2	TRBD2	TGTGCCAGCAGCCCTCTAGCGGGGTATAAAGAGACCCAGTACTTC	CASSPLAGYKETQYF
-	TRBJ2-1	TRBV6-5	TRBD1	TGTGCCAGCAAGGGGACAGGGGCCAATGAGCAGTTCTTC	CASKGTGANEQFF
-	TRBJ2-7	TRBV19	-	TGTGCCAGTAGTATGGAGAACAGGGCCCACGAGCAGTACTTC	CASSMENRAHEQYF
-	TRBJ2-3	TRBV27	TRBD2	TGTGCCAGCAGTTTATTTGGCGGGAGGGCCGGAACAGATACGCAGTATTTT	CASSLFGGRAGTDTQYF
-	TRBJ1-5	TRBV9	-	TGTGCCAGCAGCGTAGACGGGGATAGCAATCAGCCCCAGCATTTT	CASSVDGDSNQPQHF
-	TRBJ1-3	TRBV7-9	-	TGTGCCAGCAGCCCCCGTCGGGGAAACACCATATATTTT	CASSPRRGNTIYF
-	TRBJ1-2	TRBV6-5	-	TGTGCCAGCAGTTACTCGGGGCAGCTCAACTATGGCTACACCTTC	CASSYSGQLNYGYTF
-	TRBJ1-1	TRBV5-5	-	TGTGCCAGCAGCTTGCTAGCTATGAACACTGAAGCTTTCTTT	CASSLLAMNTEAFF
-	TRBJ2-1	TRBV21-1	-	TGTGCCAGCAGCAAAGCCCCGACAGGCACCTTAGGGAATGAGCAGTTCTTC	CASSKAPTGTLGNEQFF
-	TRBJ1-2	TRBV20-1	-	TGCAGTGCTAGTCGGGGAGCTAACTATGGCTACACCTTC	CSASRGANYGYTF
-	TRBJ2-3	TRBV2	-	TGTGCCAGCAGTGAAACAACAGATACGCAGTATTTT	CASSETTDTQYF
-	TRBJ2-2	TRBV28	TRBD2	TGTGCCAGCAGTTTTGGGGGAGCGGGGGGGTTCCGGGAGCTGTTTTTT	CASSFGGAGGFRELFF
-	TRBJ1-2	TRBV7-9	-	TGTGCCAGCAGCCCGCGGGAACGCTATGGCTACACCTTC	CASSPRERYGYTF
-	TRBJ2-1	TRBV6-5	TRBD2	TGTGCCAGCAGCCAACTAGCGGGACCCTACAATGAGCAGTTCTTC	CASSQLAGPYNEQFF
-	TRBJ2-7	TRBV5-5	-	TGTGCCAGCAGCTTGTCCACCTACGAGCAGTACTTC	CASSLSTYEQYF
few	TRBJ1-4	TRBV5-6	-	TGTGCCAGCAGCTTGATCACCAGTCGATCTAATGAAAAACTGTTTTTT	CASSLITSRSNEKLFF
-	TRBJ1-5	TRBV19	-	TGTGCCAGTAGTATCGTTAATAGCAATCAGCCCCAGCATTTT	CASSIVNSNQPQHF
-	TRBJ2-2	TRBV18	-	TGTGCCAGCTCACCAATTACGCAGGCCGGGGAGCTGTTTTTT	CASSPITQAGELFF
-	TRBJ1-4	TRBV7-8	TRBD1	TGTGCCAGCAGCTTATGGACAGGGGAAGAGGAAAAACTGTTTTTT	CASSLWTGEEEKLFF
-	TRBJ2-5	TRBV29-1	TRBD1	TGCAGCGGGGGACAGGTTTTACAAGAGACCCAGTACTTC	CSGGQVLQETQYF
few	TRBJ2-7	TRBV7-8	TRBD1	TGTGCCAGCAGCTCAACGAAGACAGGGCTCGAGCAGTACTTC	CASSSTKTGLEQYF
-	TRBJ1-5	TRBV18	TRBD1	TGTGCCAGCTCACTAGGGACAGGGAATAGCAATCAGCCCCAGCATTTT	CASSLGTGNSNQPQHF
-	TRBJ2-7	TRBV19	TRBD1	TGTGCCAGTAGTCTCCGGACAGGAACGACGGGATACGAGCAGTACTTC	CASSLRTGTTGYEQYF
-	TRBJ1-2	TRBV15	-	TGTGCCACCAGCAGAGATAAGTCAGGGGCTAACTATGGCTACACCTTC	CATSRDKSGANYGYTF
-	TRBJ1-1	TRBV5-4	TRBD1	TGTGCCAGCAAAGCGGGGGGACTGGGACAGCACAGGAAGGACGCTGAAGCTTTCTTT	CASKAGGLGQHRKDAEAFF
-	TRBJ2-2	TRBV18	TRBD2	TGTGCCAGCTCACTTCGACTAGCGGCTAACACCGGGGAGCTGTTTTTT	CASSLRLAANTGELFF
-	TRBJ1-1	TRBV14	-	TGTGCCAGCAGCCAAGATCGGGGTTCGGTGAACACTGAAGCTTTCTTT	CASSQDRGSVNTEAFF
-	TRBJ2-7	TRBV5-5	TRBD1	TGTGCCAGCAGCTGGACAGGGTCTTCCTACGAGCAGTACTTC	CASSWTGSSYEQYF
-	TRBJ2-3	TRBV29-1	-	TGCAGCGTTGAAGATGGCAGGGGCGATACGCAGTATTTT	CSVEDGRGDTQYF
once	TRBJ1-1	TRBV12-1	-	TGTGCCAGCAGAGAACAGGGGCGCCCGGGGTTGGCTGAAGCTTTCTTT	CASREQGRPGLAEAFF
-	TRBJ2-5	TRBV30	TRBD1	TGTGCCTGGAGTTTCGCCGGACAGGGAGGAGAGACCCAGTACTTC	CAWSFAGQGGETQYF
-	TRBJ2-2	TRBV11-2	-	TGTGCCAGCAGCTCGATAGCCGGAGCTTCCGGGGAGCTGTTTTTT	CASSSIAGASGELFF